This T cell receptor beta chain was sequenced for a study of cytomegalovirus exposure and HLA in healthy donors (dated by TCRdb to 2016 to 2017). Study-wide context: According to an earlier analysis of a few hundred of the donors, about 179 million T cells yielded 117 million unique TCR beta sequences and 276 Gb of sequence data. The study was designed to test whether signatures of past pathogen exposure could be identified by cataloging public T cell receptors. Around 300 gigabases of sequencing data and tens of millions of unique TCR sequences were included in an early release covering roughly 700 HLA-typed donors. Every discovery cohort repertoire had been produced on one sequencing platform. An earlier analysis of 450 to 750 of the donors used high-throughput TCR beta sequencing to judge whether each TCR beta V gene segment behaved as functional or pseudogenic. In addition to the first cohort of approximately 650 subjects, a separate validation cohort of 130 or so different subjects was used. HLA typing covered class I and class II loci at four-digit resolution. Among about 400 genotyped donors of the cohort, an average of roughly 230,000 unique TCR beta nucleotide sequences was sequenced per donor, of which 15% to 20% were non-productive. A later analysis re-analyzed previously published TCR beta repertoires from approximately 700 donors and added high-resolution HLA genotyping to study TCR occurrence patterns. Typing coverage differed by locus: A, B, C, DRB1 and DQB1 were typed in roughly 620-630 donors, DQA1 in about 510, DPA1 in 600 to 610, and DPB1 in 400 to 490. In a later genetic analysis, genome-wide SNP genotypes for about 65% of the roughly 700 donors were used, and that subset was treated as a discovery cohort. Using immunosequencing, the study profiled T cell repertoires from roughly 650 subjects and related those repertoires to cytomegalovirus serostatus. The later analysis used no new phenotypic data to find candidate immune exposures, relying instead on TCR beta sequences and their occurrence across donors. To predict cytomegalovirus infection status, the study combined high-throughput TCR immunosequencing, statistical association of individual TCRs with disease status, and machine learning. The genetic ancestry cluster associated with self-reported Caucasian donors included over 65% of the roughly 400 genotyped donors. About 5 DR-DQ haplotypes were handled as single units for association and clustering, since linkage in the cohort was strong. Donor age, sex, ethnicity and CMV serostatus were compiled together with the repertoire data.

V trim: 4 bases; J trim: 4 bases; unmatched bases: 6. The CDR3 has 15 amino acids, counting the end cysteine and phenylalanine. Of the read, only the CDR3 DNA is kept; its 45 bases are in frame from base 1. CDR1 SNHLY and CDR2 FYNNEI were looked up in the germline V gene. The library came from the immunoSEQ multiplex PCR assay. For the multiplex PCR, a mixture combining 60 forward primers for TCR Vbeta segments and 13 reverse primers for TCR Jbeta segments was used. The CDR3 region of rearranged TCR beta genes was amplified from genomic DNA by a multiplex PCR assay. On the Illumina HiSeq System, the amplified TCR beta libraries were sequenced as 87-base-pair reads. As for the authors' bioinformatics: A later analysis counted about 76 million unique TCR beta chains across the 550 to 800 repertoires, and about 10 million of these chains were shared by at least two donors. To remove PCR and sequencing errors, raw reads were error-corrected and collapsed into unique sequences using a nearest-neighbor algorithm that merged closely related sequences. CDR3 sequences were aligned to IMGT reference sequences to assign V, D and J gene segments. For a sequence to be retained, a match of at least six nucleotides was required to both a V gene segment and a J gene segment. A rearrangement counted as productive if the CDR3 had no stop codons and remained in frame with V and J, and every other rearrangement counted as non-productive. Following IMGT convention, CDR3 was defined as the stretch from the second conserved V-encoded cysteine to the conserved J-encoded phenylalanine. In an earlier analysis of just under 600 of the donors, sequences lacking an unambiguous match to a single V gene segment were excluded. An earlier analysis of 550 to 650 of the donors classified V segments as functional when productive rearrangements were above 56.7% and as segregating when the standard deviation between donors was above 5%. A statistical classification framework was built to diagnose cytomegalovirus status from the catalog of TCR beta chain sequences. A later analysis assigned V and J genes by comparing TCR nucleotide sequences with IMGT/GENE-DB human TR gene sequences. A later analysis assigned CDR3 sequences and most-parsimonious VDJ recombination scenarios with the TCRdist pipeline. In a later analysis, every TCR beta chain was defined by the combination of its CDR3 amino acid sequence and its V-gene family, and reads without a unique V-gene family were dropped. To address suspected cross-contamination and a sequencing artifact, a later analysis removed 592 highly shared, low-generation-probability nucleotide sequences. A later analysis calculated a clonal expansion index for each public chain from normalized within-repertoire ranks of inferred template counts. A later analysis computed generation probabilities with a VDJ recombination model fitted to out-of-frame rearrangements, and checked the results against IGoR. In a later analysis, hypergeometric tests were used to score TCR-TCR, TCR-HLA and TCR-CMV co-occurrence, with a repertoire-size bias correction applied to TCR pairs. In a later analysis, false discovery rates were estimated by permuting HLA or CMV assignments 20 times. In a later analysis, co-occurring TCRs were grouped with DBSCAN, and TCRdist sequence similarity was added when clustering was performed within HLA-allele-positive subsets. Repertoires with fewer than 30,000 or more than 120,000 public chains were left out of co-occurrence clustering, as were five repertoires with anomalous nucleotide sharing. Imported from immuneACCESS, the table was reduced by TCRdb to in-frame sequences with V and J called. These copies leave out some clones; in studies compared against another copy, an unresolved V gene accounts for under half, and the cause of the remainder is not known. V, J and clone size are taken as reported in that table, and D and trimming were inferred from the DNA itself. The sample table contains over 100,000 clones; only one count was recorded for roughly 70% of them. 5.5% to 8.5% of the sample is taken by the ten largest.

Concerning this clone itself: Its antigen is still unknown. Nothing much larger sits one base from this clone, and base qualities are not available.

The cohort consisted of 600 to 700 healthy bone marrow donors. All cohort members were sampled while nominally healthy, although unrecorded immune exposures were likely present. The donor tested CMV seropositive and was one of the 289 seropositive cohort members. A peripheral blood sample was provided by each donor, and peripheral blood mononuclear cells were used for TCR beta sequencing. The Qiagen DNeasy Blood Extraction Kit was used to extract genomic DNA from the blood cell samples. Overall study results and their limits: At a false discovery rate of 0.05, a later analysis linked fewer than 20,000 TCR beta sequences to specific HLA alleles. A further reported finding was that TCR beta sequences accurately predicted the HLA-A and HLA-B alleles for most subjects in the first cohort. A later analysis reported that several top co-occurrence clusters appeared linked to parvovirus B19, influenza, CMV and Epstein-Barr virus. A later analysis found that most CMV-associated TCR beta chains appeared HLA-restricted, with HLA associations seemingly driven largely by CMV exposure. Roughly uniform sequencing depth across donors was assumed in presence/absence analyses, although this assumption may not hold. Immune exposure information for the cohort was limited to CMV serostatus. The study listed 150 to 200 TCR beta chains as associated with cytomegalovirus. In a later genetic analysis, a missense DCLRE1C variant was associated with V-gene and J-gene trimming of TCR beta chains, and the association was replicated in an independent cohort. When HLA alleles, especially DR and DQ, strongly co-occurred, attributing TCR associations to individual alleles was difficult. Linkage disequilibrium might explain the correlated functional status among segregating V segments, but an unknown experimental factor could not be excluded. The classifier was reported to diagnose cytomegalovirus status with high specificity and sensitivity in both the original cohort and the validation cohort. A group of highly shared sequence variants was considered likely to be a technical artifact of the sequencing pipeline. According to a later analysis, TCR association rates differed among HLA loci, with DRB1 alleles showing the most associated TCRs and HLA-C alleles showing the fewest. Because HLA typing was unavailable for some donors at each locus, only the typed subset was used in association tests. This cohort had only TCR beta chains sequenced, and the lack of alpha or paired-chain data limited which features could be detected. Because counts were too low, about 15 rarely observed V segments, including chromosome 9 orphons, were left out of the earlier analysis of 587 of the donors. According to the authors, the approach could potentially be generalized to other disease states and immunological phenotypes. Compared with equally common non-associated chains, HLA-associated TCR beta chains in a later analysis were more clonally expanded and had lower generation probabilities. An earlier analysis of some 560 of the donors showed that most TCR beta V segments appeared in productive rearrangements either about 87% or about 30% of the time, which broadly matched IMGT annotations. Most TCR sequences were seen in very few donors, while some public TCRs were found in many individuals. According to a later genetic analysis, donors in an Asian-associated ancestry cluster had fewer N-insertions in productive TCRs than the roughly 700-donor mean. Because the 87-base-pair reads could not distinguish some IMGT-functional V segments, including TRBV6-2 and TRBV6-3, those segments were excluded. Three of the identified cytomegalovirus-associated TCR beta chains were confirmed in vitro to be specific for cytomegalovirus antigens.

The sample comprised PBMCs. The source of this sequence is a man aged 35 to 55 in good health and CMV-seropositive. The V and J segments used are TRBV2 and TRBJ2-1; TRBD2 agrees with 8 junctional bases. The CDR3 protein: CASSGQAGAYNEQFF. The DNA reads TGTGCCAGCAGTGGTCAAGCGGGGGCTTACAATGAGCAGTTCTTC. Reference TRBV2 and TRBJ2-1 proteins supply the regions before and after the CDR3; the full variable domain is: EPEVTQTPSHQVTQMGQEVILRCVPISNHLYFYWYRQILGQKVEFLVSFYNNEISEKSEIFDDQFSVERPDGSNFTLKIRSTKLEDSAMYFCASSGQAGAYNEQFFGPGTRLTVL.